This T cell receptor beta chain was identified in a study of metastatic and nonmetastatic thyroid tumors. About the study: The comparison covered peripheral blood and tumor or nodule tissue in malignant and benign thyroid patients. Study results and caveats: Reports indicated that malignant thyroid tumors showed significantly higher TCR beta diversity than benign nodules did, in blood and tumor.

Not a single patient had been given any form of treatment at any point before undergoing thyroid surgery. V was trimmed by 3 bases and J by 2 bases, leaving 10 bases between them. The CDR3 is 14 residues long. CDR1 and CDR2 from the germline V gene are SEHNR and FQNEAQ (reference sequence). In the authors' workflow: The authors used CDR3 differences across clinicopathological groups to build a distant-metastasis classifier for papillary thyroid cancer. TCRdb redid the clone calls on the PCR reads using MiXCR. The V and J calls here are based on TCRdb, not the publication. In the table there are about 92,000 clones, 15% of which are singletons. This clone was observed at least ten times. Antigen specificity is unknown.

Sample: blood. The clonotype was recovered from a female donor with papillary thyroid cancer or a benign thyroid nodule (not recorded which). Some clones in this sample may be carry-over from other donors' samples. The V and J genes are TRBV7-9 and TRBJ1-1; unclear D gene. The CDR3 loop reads CASSLSFGNTEAFF. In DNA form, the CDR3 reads TGTGCCAGCAGCTTGAGTTTTGGAAACACTGAAGCTTTCTTT.